This T cell receptor beta chain originates from a study of cytomegalovirus exposure and HLA in healthy donors. About this clone: The same CDR3 can be traced to other DNA sequences in this sample.

The V and J ends lost 0 bases and 4 bases, in that order; junction bases with no gene match: 0. Germline CDR1 is SGHRS and CDR2 is YFSETQ. This CDR3 contains 14 residues. Researchers ran the PCR with 60 Vbeta and 13 Jbeta primers. Some clones are missing from TCRdb's copy, which holds only in-frame ones; the method was immunoSEQ multiplex PCR. The sample includes some 110,000 clones. The chain has TRBV5-1 and TRBJ2-1, with TRBD1 matching over 8 bases. The TCR originated in a man aged 25 to 40 in good health and CMV-seronegative. Source material: PBMCs. The CDR3 nucleotides are TGCGCCAGCAGCTTGGGGACAGGGTACAATGAGCAGTTCTTC. Amino acids: CASSLGTGYNEQFF.